Below are 24 T cell receptor beta chains sequenced from a single sample in a study of T-cell reconstitution after alpha-beta-depleted transplantation in children. This sample's TCRbeta library carried unique molecular identifier barcodes. TCRdb reprocessed the PCR reads via MiXCR and lists one record per CDR3 protein. Among about 500,000 distinct CDR3 sequences listed, around a third were seen once. The source material was PBMCs from the stem cell graft donor, sampled from the stem cell graft. Every receptor here comes from a human donor who donated a stem cell graft to a child with aplastic anemia.

This sequence joins TRBV12-3 or TRBV12-4 and TRBJ1-1; 7 bases align to TRBD1. V gave up 2 bases and J gave up 5 bases; unmatched junction bases: 5. The CDR3 contains 14 residues. CDR3 nucleotides: TGTGCCAGCAGTTTACCAGGGGGTCGGACTGAAGCTTTCTTT. Translating it yields CASSLPGGRTEAFF.

This clonotype has a handful of counts. The rearrangement uses TRBV20-1 and TRBJ2-7; D possibly corresponds to TRBD2 (5 bases). CDR1 and CDR2 (germline): DFQATT, SNEGSKA (reference sequence). This CDR3 has 12 amino acids. The CDR3 DNA reads TGCAGCAATAAAAGAGGGCGGTACGAGCAGTACTTC. It translates to CSNKRGRYEQYF.

V and J are TRBV29-1 and TRBJ2-1, with D tentatively TRBD2 (6 bases). This CDR3 has 15 amino acids. V was cut by 3 bases and J by 5 bases, with 17 bases left in between. CDR1 SQVTM and CDR2 ANQGSEA come from the germline V gene. The CDR3 reads CSVEGLGGGHNEQFF. CDR3 bases: TGCAGCGTTGAGGGCCTGGGCGGAGGGCACAATGAGCAGTTCTTC.

The chain uses TRBV5-5 and TRBJ2-5, with D possibly TRBD2 on 6 matching bases. Trimming stripped 2 bases from V and 5 bases from J, with 16 bases between. The CDR3 loop spans 15 amino acids. Germline V gene sequence: CDR1 SGHKS, CDR2 YYEKEE (reference sequence). The CDR3 DNA reads as TGTGCCAGCAGCTTTCGAAATGGCGGAGGGGAGACCCAGTACTTC. Translation gives CASSFRNGGGETQYF.

The genes are TRBV12-3 or TRBV12-4 and TRBJ2-5; D gene ambiguous. Trimming shortened V by 3 bases and J by 1 base, and 9 bases separated the two germline ends. CDR3 length: 14 residues. The CDR3 DNA reads TGTGCCAGCAGTTTTGCGCGGTTCCAAGAGACCCAGTACTTC. This translates into CASSFARFQETQYF.

V and J are TRBV6-5 and TRBJ2-2; no clear D gene. The CDR3 totals 15 residues. Germline assignment: CDR1 MNHEY and CDR2 SVGAGI. Trimming stripped 0 bases from V and 4 bases from J, with 9 bases between. Written as DNA, the CDR3 is TGTGCCAGCAGTTACTCTGGGATCCCCACCGGGGAGCTGTTTTTT. This sequence encodes CASSYSGIPTGELFF.

This rearrangement joins TRBV6-5 to TRBJ2-7; 7 bases are shared with TRBD1. This CDR3 is built from 14 residues. Trimming took 5 bases from V and 2 from J; bases not matched to a gene: 6. CDR1 MNHEY and CDR2 SVGAGI come from the germline V gene. CDR3 nucleotides: TGTGCCAGCAGTCGCCGGGACAGAGCCTACGAGCAGTACTTC. It codes for CASSRRDRAYEQYF.

The chain combines TRBV20-1 with TRBJ2-7; 8 bases are a match to TRBD2. CDR3 length: 15 amino acids. Per the germline V gene, CDR1 is DFQATT and CDR2 is SNEGSKA (reference sequence). With 5 bases clipped from V and 2 bases from J, the junction kept 11 bases outside the gene matches. CDR3 DNA sequence: TGCAGTGCTTCCAAGGGCGGGGGGCTTCCCTACGAGCAGTACGTC. Residues: CSASKGGGLPYEQYV.

This rearrangement joins TRBV9 to TRBJ2-1, with a weak D call TRBD1 (5 bases). There are 15 residues in the CDR3. V lost 3 bases, J lost 8 bases, and 18 bases lay in between. Germline assignment: CDR1 SGDLS and CDR2 YYNGEE. CDR3 region: CASSGWGGSMDEQFF. As DNA, the CDR3 is TGTGCCAGCAGCGGGTGGGGCGGCAGTATGGATGAGCAGTTCTTC. The full variable domain, its missing parts supplied by reference TRBV9 and TRBJ2-1, is DSGVTQTPKHLITATGQRVTLRCSPRSGDLSVYWYQQSLDQGLQFLIQYYNGEERAKGNILERFSAQQFPDLHSELNLSSLELGDSALYFCASSGWGGSMDEQFFGPGTRLTVL.

This clonotype has more than one count but fewer than ten. The chain combines TRBV11-2 with TRBJ2-7; possibly TRBD1 for D (6 bases). The CDR3 has 12 amino acids. The V end lost 1 base, the J end lost 6 bases, and 7 bases lay between the germline ends. Germline V gives CDR1 SGHAT, CDR2 FQNNGV. CDR3 bases: TGTGCCAGCAGCTTAGCAGGGGTCGAGCAGTACGTC. It codes for CASSLAGVEQYV.

The V call is TRBV24-1, the J call TRBJ2-2; 7 bases map to TRBD1. The CDR3 length is 16 residues. The V gene's germline CDR1 is KGHDR and CDR2 SFDVKD. J lost 2 bases, V lost 3 bases, and 5 bases had no gene match. CDR3 in amino acids: CATSDRDRVNTGELFF. The CDR3, as DNA: TGTGCCACCAGTGATCGAGACAGGGTCAACACCGGGGAGCTGTTTTTT.

The V and J genes are TRBV7-2 and TRBJ1-2; possibly TRBD1 for D (5 bases). V was clipped by 4 bases and J by 4 bases, with 16 bases between them. Germline loops: CDR1 SGHTA, CDR2 FQGNSA. The CDR3 runs 15 residues. The CDR3 loop reads CASSSGVAGTYGYTF. The CDR3 nucleotides are TGTGCCAGCAGCTCCGGGGTGGCCGGGACCTATGGCTACACCTTC.

The chain couples TRBV27 to TRBJ2-7; 7 nucleotides match TRBD1. Germline V gives CDR1 MNHEY, CDR2 SMNVEV (reference sequence). The V segment lost 6 bases and the J segment 3 bases; nucleotides outside the gene matches: 17. This CDR3 region has 17 residues. The CDR3 DNA reads as TGTGCCAGCAGGAGTTCTTCGGTAGGGGGCGAGGGCTACGAGCAGTACTTC. Amino acids: CASRSSSVGGEGYEQYF.

The chain has TRBV6-5 and TRBJ2-6; TRBD1 or TRBD2 may be the D gene (5 bases each). Germline CDR1 is MNHEY and CDR2 is SVGAGI. This CDR3 region has 15 residues. V lost 7 bases to trimming and J lost 4 bases, with 14 bases between them. The CDR3 nucleotides read TGTGCCAGCACTTCTGGGGGTTCCGGGGCCAACGTCCTGACTTTC. Translation: CASTSGGSGANVLTF.

This clonotype was observed a handful of times. The V call is TRBV5-1, the J call TRBJ2-1; TRBD1 matches 8 bases. The CDR3 totals 15 residues. V was pared by 7 bases and J by 4 bases, with 10 bases of the junction left unmatched. Germline values: CDR1 SGHRS, CDR2 YFSETQ. Here the CDR3 reads CASAPQGAQYNEQFF. In DNA, the CDR3 is TGCGCCAGCGCGCCTCAGGGGGCGCAATACAATGAGCAGTTCTTC.

This clonotype was found once. The chain employs TRBV4-3 and TRBJ2-3; TRBD2 might be the D (6 bases). This CDR3 comprises 16 residues. From germline, CDR1 is LGHNA and CDR2 YSLEER. Between the trimmed V and J ends, which lost 0 bases and 2 bases, there was a span of 12 bases. CDR3 sequence: CASSQDMEGTTDTQYF. For the CDR3, the DNA is TGCGCCAGCAGCCAAGATATGGAGGGAACCACAGATACGCAGTATTTT.

The rearrangement links TRBV11-2 to TRBJ2-7; 9 nucleotides align to TRBD2. Per the germline V gene, CDR1 is SGHAT and CDR2 is FQNNGV. This CDR3 comprises 15 residues. V shed 4 bases and J 5 bases; nucleotides not matched to a gene: 9. In nucleotides, the CDR3 is TGTGCCAGCAGCTCGGGGACTAGCCCAGAACACGAGCAGTACGTC. This translates into CASSSGTSPEHEQYV.

A few counts support this clonotype. The rearrangement links TRBV6-4 to TRBJ2-3; 7 positions match TRBD2. The junction had 2 bases not matched to a gene; V was cut back by 2 bases and J by 0 bases. The CDR3 totals 15 residues. The germline V gene has CDR1 MRHNA and CDR2 SNTAGT. Here the CDR3 DNA reads TGTGCCAGCAGTGACGGGCGGGGGAGCACAGATACGCAGTATTTT. This codes for CASSDGRGSTDTQYF.

The chain uses TRBV15 and TRBJ2-5; TRBD1 agrees at 9 bases. Per the germline V gene, CDR1 is LNHNV and CDR2 is YYDKDF (reference sequence). The CDR3 totals 18 residues. The V gene end was trimmed by 2 bases and the J gene end by 5 bases; junction bases not matched to a gene: 15. The CDR3 sequence is CATSRWSGPGQGLETQYF. The CDR3 DNA is TGTGCCACCAGCAGATGGTCCGGGCCGGGACAGGGTTTGGAGACCCAGTACTTC.

The chain combines TRBV20-1 with TRBJ2-7; 14 bases agree with TRBD2. The CDR3 consists of 16 residues. CDR1 is DFQATT, CDR2 SNEGSKA, per germline (reference sequence). J lost 5 bases, V lost 3 bases, and 9 bases had no gene match. The CDR3 bases are TGCAGTGCTAGCGGGACTAGCGGGAGTCGGTTTGACGAGCAGTACTTC. This translates into CSASGTSGSRFDEQYF.

This clonotype was observed a few times. The rearrangement links TRBV27 to TRBJ1-2; 7 bases match TRBD1. Germline trimming cut 4 bases from V and 1 base from J; bases unmatched to any gene: 12. Germline CDR1 is MNHEY and CDR2 is SMNVEV (reference sequence). The CDR3 totals 17 residues. In nucleotides, the CDR3 is TGTGCCAGCAGTTCCAAACCGGGACAGCTTCATAACTATGGCTACACCTTC. Translated: CASSSKPGQLHNYGYTF.

The J gene is TRBJ2-3, the V gene TRBV4-2, with TRBD2 identical over 14 bases. J lost 14 bases, V lost 1 base, and 17 bases had no gene match. The CDR3 runs to 18 residues. CDR1 is LGHNA, CDR2 YNFKEQ, per germline. Here the CDR3 reads CASSQVNRLAGGPKLWYF. The DNA for the CDR3 is TGTGCCAGCAGCCAAGTGAACAGACTAGCGGGAGGGCCTAAGCTGTGGTATTTT.

The V call is TRBV19, the J call TRBJ1-5; D uncertain. CDR1 is LNHDA, CDR2 SQIVND, per germline (reference sequence). This CDR3 is built from 13 residues. V gave up 3 bases and J gave up 5 bases, with 8 bases separating them. The CDR3 nucleotides are TGTGCCAGTAGTATGGTAGGCGATCAGCCCCAGCATTTT. Encoded protein: CASSMVGDQPQHF.

The chain's CDR3 is CSVHTGYSGNTIYF. CDR3 bases: TGCAGCGTTCACACAGGCTACTCTGGAAACACCATATATTTT. V is TRBV29-1 and J is TRBJ1-3; perhaps TRBD1 as D (5 bases). Trimming took off 5 bases at V and 0 bases at J, with 11 bases between the two ends. Germline-derived CDR1 and CDR2 are SQVTM and ANQGSEA. The CDR3 has 14 residues.